The clone carrying this T cell receptor beta chain was recorded many times. These data belong to a study of blood T cells in healthy people across ages. Study at large: Per two T cells, about one barcoded beta molecule was captured through template switching.

Primed by a sample-barcoded 5' primer and a J-beta primer mix, a second PCR proceeded for about 6 to 12 cycles. One entry per CDR3 protein, called by TCRdb with MiXCR from the 5' RACE reads. The repertoire holds about 670,000 distinct CDR3 sequences, over 40% seen once, with less than 15% in the top ten. Trimming removed 2 bases from V and 12 bases from J, with 7 bases in between. Germline CDR1 and CDR2: MNHNY and SVGAGI (reference sequence). The CDR3 has 11 amino acids. The authors extracted at least 6 micrograms of total RNA per sample. The chain combines TRBV6-6 with TRBJ1-4, with no clear D. Sequencing used blood. This sequence originates from a woman older than 75 in good health. The CDR3 region is CASSYMKELFF. The CDR3 nucleotides read TGTGCCAGCAGTTACATGAAAGAACTGTTTTTT.